This paragraph reports one T cell receptor beta chain. Its antigen is undetermined. The sample originates from a study of post-analysis software for immune sequencing data. Study-level findings and limits: Five or six TRBV segments were significantly more frequent in patients than in controls. TRBV5-6, TRBV5-1 and TRBV20-1 were among these segments. The study found significantly lower normalized Chao1 diversity in multiple sclerosis patients than in controls.

Trimming shortened V by 4 bases and J by 2 bases, and 9 bases separated the two germline ends. Germline V gene lookup returns CDR1 SGHDT and CDR2 YYEEEE. This CDR3 region has 13 residues. Tagging with unique molecular identifiers was a feature of the TCR beta cDNA libraries. TCRdb used MiXCR to reprocess the PCR reads, holding one entry per CDR3 protein. The sample includes more than 450,000 distinct CDR3 sequences, 44% seen only once; the top ten take around 1.7%. The source is a girl aged 5-17 years with multiple sclerosis. The source material was blood. The V gene is TRBV5-6, the J gene TRBJ2-5; no definite D call. The CDR3 reads CASSPASQETQYF. CDR3 bases: TGTGCCAGCAGCCCAGCCTCTCAAGAGACCCAGTACTTC.